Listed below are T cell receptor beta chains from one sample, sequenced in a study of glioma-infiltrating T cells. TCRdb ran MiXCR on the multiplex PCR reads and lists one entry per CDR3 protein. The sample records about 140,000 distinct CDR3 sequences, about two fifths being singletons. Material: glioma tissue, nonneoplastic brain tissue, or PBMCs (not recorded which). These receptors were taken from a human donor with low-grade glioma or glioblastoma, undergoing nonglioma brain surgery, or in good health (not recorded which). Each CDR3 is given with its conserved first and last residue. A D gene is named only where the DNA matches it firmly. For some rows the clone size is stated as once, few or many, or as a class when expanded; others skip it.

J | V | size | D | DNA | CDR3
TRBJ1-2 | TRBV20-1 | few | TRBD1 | TGCAGTGCTGCCATCACCGGGACAGGGGATAACTATGGCTACACCTTC | CSAAITGTGDNYGYTF
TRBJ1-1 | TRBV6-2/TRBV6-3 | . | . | TGTGCCAGCAGACAGGGAGGTGACACTGAAGCTTTCTTT | CASRQGGDTEAFF
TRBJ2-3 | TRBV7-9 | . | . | TGTGCCAGCAGACCGCATCCTAGGCTCGGCACAGATACGCAGTATTTT | CASRPHPRLGTDTQYF
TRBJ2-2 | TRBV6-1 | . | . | TGTGCCAGCACCCACCCGGTCACCGGGGAGCTGTTTTTT | CASTHPVTGELFF
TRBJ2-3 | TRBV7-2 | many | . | TGTGCCAGCAGCTTAGTTAGTACTAGCACAGATACGCAGTATTTT | CASSLVSTSTDTQYF
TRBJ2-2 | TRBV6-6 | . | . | TGTGCCAGCAGTTACTCGGGCATTTCCGGGGAGCTGTTTTTT | CASSYSGISGELFF
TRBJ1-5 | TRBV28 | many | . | TGTGCCAGTAAGGCATCTCATAGCAATCAGCCCCAGCATTTT | CASKASHSNQPQHF
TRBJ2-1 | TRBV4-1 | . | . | TGCGCCAGCAGCCCTGAGGGGGATTACAATGAGCAGTTCTTC | CASSPEGDYNEQFF
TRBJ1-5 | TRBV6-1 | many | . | TGTGCCAGCCGGACCTCTCAGGGGCCCCAGCATTTT | CASRTSQGPQHF
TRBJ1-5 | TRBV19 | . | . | TGTGCCAGTAGGGATTGGTATAGCAATCAGCCCCAGCATTTT | CASRDWYSNQPQHF
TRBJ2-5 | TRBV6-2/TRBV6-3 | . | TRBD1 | TGTGCCAGCACTGGGGGAAACACAGGGGGACGAAAGACCCAGTACTTC | CASTGGNTGGRKTQYF
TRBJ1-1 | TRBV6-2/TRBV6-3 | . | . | TGTGCCAGCAGGCCAACGACGAACACTGAAGCTTTCTTT | CASRPTTNTEAFF
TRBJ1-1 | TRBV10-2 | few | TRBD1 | TGCGCCAGCATGACGGACAGGACGACTGAAGCTTTCTTT | CASMTDRTTEAFF
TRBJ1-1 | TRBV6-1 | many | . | TGTGCCAGCACTGTTGGGTCGAACACTGAAGCTTTCTTT | CASTVGSNTEAFF
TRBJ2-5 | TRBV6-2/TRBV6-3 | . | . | TGTGCCACCTCGGACTTAGCCTCCCGAGAGACCCAGTACTTC | CATSDLASRETQYF
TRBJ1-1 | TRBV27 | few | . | TGTGCCAGCAGTTTATCCGAGGTGGGAACTGAAGCTTTCTTT | CASSLSEVGTEAFF
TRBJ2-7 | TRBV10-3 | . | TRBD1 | TGTGCCATCAGGAGGGGACAGGGCTACGAGCAGTACTTC | CAIRRGQGYEQYF
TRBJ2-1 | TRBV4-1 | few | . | TGCGCCAGCAGCCGGATAGCGGCGACCTACAATGAGCAGTTCTTC | CASSRIAATYNEQFF
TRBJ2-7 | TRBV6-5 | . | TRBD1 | TGTGCCAGCAGCCGTTGGACAGGTGCCTACGAGCAGTACTTC | CASSRWTGAYEQYF
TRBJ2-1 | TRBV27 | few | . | TGTGCCAGCAGTCTACAGGGGAGGAGGGTTGATGAGCAGTTCTTC | CASSLQGRRVDEQFF
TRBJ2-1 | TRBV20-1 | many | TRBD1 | TGCAGTGCTAGTTCCGGGACAGGGACCCGAAATGAGCAGTTCTTC | CSASSGTGTRNEQFF
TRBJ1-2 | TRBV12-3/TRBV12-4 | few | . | TGTGCCAGTGGACAGTCCGGCTACACCTTC | CASGQSGYTF
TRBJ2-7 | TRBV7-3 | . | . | TGTGCCAGCAGCTTAAATGGGGGCCTCGAGCAGTACTTC | CASSLNGGLEQYF
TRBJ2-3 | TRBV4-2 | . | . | TGTGCCAGCAGCCAAGAACCCATCCTAGCAGCAGATACGCAGTATTTT | CASSQEPILAADTQYF
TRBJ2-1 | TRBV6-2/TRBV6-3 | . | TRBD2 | TGTGCCAGCAGTGTTCTAGCGGGAGACCAGGAGCAGTTCTTC | CASSVLAGDQEQFF
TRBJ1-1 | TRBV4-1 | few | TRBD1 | TGCGCCAGCAGCCAAGCCCAGGACAGGGTATCGTACACTGAAGCTTTCTTT | CASSQAQDRVSYTEAFF
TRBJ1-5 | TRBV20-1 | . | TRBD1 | TGCAGTGCTACAGGGGGTTATAGCGATCAGCCCAAGCATTTT | CSATGGYSDQPKHF
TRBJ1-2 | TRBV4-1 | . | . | TGCGCCAGCAGCCAAGTCGGGGGGGAAGCCCTCTATGGCTACACCTTC | CASSQVGGEALYGYTF
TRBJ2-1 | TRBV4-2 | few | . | TGTGCCAGCAGCCATACCTCCTACAATGAGCAGTTCTTC | CASSHTSYNEQFF
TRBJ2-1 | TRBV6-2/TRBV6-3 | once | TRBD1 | TGTGCCAGCAGTTACAGGGGGCTCGATGAGCAGTCCTTC | CASSYRGLDEQSF
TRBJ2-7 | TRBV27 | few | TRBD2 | TGTGCCAGCCGGGCTAGCGGGCGCCCTCTCGAGCAGTACTTC | CASRASGRPLEQYF
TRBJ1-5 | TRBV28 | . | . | TGTGCCAGCAGTCCCCTGGGGGGGGATCAGCCCCAGCATTTT | CASSPLGGDQPQHF
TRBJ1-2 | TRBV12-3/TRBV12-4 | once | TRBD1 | TGTGCCAGCAATTGGGGACAGGGATCCGGCTACACCTTC | CASNWGQGSGYTF
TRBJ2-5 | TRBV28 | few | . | TGTGCCAGCGCAATGGACATCAAGACCCAGTACTTC | CASAMDIKTQYF
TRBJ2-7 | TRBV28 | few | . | TGTGCCAGCAGTGCCCAGCTTCTTGGGGAGCAGTACTTC | CASSAQLLGEQYF
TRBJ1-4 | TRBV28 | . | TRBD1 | TGTGCCAGCAGTATTCAGACAGGGTCAAATGAAAAACTGTTTTTT | CASSIQTGSNEKLFF
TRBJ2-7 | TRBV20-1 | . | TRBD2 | TGCAGTGCTCATAGCGGGAGGCCCCCCTACGAGCAGTGCTTC | CSAHSGRPPYEQCF
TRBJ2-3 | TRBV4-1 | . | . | TGCGCCAGCAGCGAAGAGACAGTCCAGGGCGGCACAGATACGCAGTATTTT | CASSEETVQGGTDTQYF
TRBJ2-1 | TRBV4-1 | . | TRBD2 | TGCGCCAGTAGCGGGGGGGGTGAGCAGTTCTTC | CASSGGGEQFF